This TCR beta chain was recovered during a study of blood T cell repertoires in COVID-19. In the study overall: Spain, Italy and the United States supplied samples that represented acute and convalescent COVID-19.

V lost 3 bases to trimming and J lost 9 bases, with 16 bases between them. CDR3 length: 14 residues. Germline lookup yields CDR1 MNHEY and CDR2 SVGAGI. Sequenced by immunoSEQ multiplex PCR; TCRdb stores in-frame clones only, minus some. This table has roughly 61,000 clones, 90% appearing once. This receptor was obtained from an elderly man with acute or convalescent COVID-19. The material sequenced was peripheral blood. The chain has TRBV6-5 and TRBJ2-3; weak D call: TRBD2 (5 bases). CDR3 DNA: TGTGCCAGCAGTTATTCGGACGGGGTTGGGACGCAGTATTTT. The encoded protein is CASSYSDGVGTQYF.